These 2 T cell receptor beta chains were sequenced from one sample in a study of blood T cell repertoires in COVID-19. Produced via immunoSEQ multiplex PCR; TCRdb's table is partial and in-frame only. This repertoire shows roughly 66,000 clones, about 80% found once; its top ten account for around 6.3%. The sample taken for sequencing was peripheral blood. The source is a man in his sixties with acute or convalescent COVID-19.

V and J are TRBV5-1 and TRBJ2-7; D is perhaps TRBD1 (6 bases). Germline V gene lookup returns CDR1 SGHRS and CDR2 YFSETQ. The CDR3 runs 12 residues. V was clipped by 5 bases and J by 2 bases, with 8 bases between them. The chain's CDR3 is CASSSGAYEQYF. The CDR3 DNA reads TGCGCCAGCAGTTCAGGGGCCTACGAGCAGTACTTC. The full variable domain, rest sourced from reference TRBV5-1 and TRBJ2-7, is KAGVTQTPRYLIKTRGQQVTLSCSPISGHRSVSWYQQTPGQGLQFLFEYFSETQRNKGNFPGRFSGRQFSNSRSEMNVSTLELGDSALYLCASSSGAYEQYFGPGTRLTVT.

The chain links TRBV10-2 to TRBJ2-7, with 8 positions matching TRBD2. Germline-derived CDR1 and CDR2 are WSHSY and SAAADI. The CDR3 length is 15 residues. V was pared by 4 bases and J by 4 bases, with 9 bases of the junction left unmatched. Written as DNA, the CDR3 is TGCGCCAGCAGTGGGACCCAGCGGGGGCCGTACGAGCAGTACGTC. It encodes CASSGTQRGPYEQYV.